This T cell receptor (beta chain) originates from a study of response to subunit inactivated influenza vaccine. This clonotype occurred a few times. A single record per CDR3 protein comes from TCRdb applying MiXCR to the RT-PCR reads. The sample consists of 250,000 to 350,000 distinct CDR3 sequences, 22% of them appearing once. The TCR sequence derives from a man aged 50 to 69 who received an inactivated influenza vaccine. Sequenced material: PBMCs from blood, taken about 20 months after vaccination.

The CDR3 spells CSVNFGTGFSTDTQYF. The DNA of the CDR3 is TGCAGCGTCAACTTCGGGACAGGGTTTAGCACAGATACGCAGTATTTT. This sequence joins TRBV29-1 and TRBJ2-3; 9 nucleotides match TRBD1. This CDR3 has 16 amino acids. J was trimmed by 0 bases and V by 6 bases; bases with no gene match: 10. The germline gives CDR1 SQVTM, CDR2 ANQGSEA.